The clone carrying this T cell receptor (beta chain) has only a few counts. What it binds is unknown. Ophthalmopathy patients had Clinical Activity Score at least 3, NOSPECS grade at least 4, duration under 3 months. The CDR3 spans 14 residues. Trimming shortened V by 1 base and J by 2 bases, and 9 bases separated the two germline ends. Germline V gene data show CDR1 as SQVTM and CDR2 as ANQGSEA. From RNA transcripts, TCR beta CDR3 regions were amplified. When the TCR CDR3 underwent first-round RT-PCR, the HTBI primer set was used. From the multiplex PCR reads, TCRdb called clonotypes with MiXCR, one entry per CDR3 protein. The table lists a few hundred thousand distinct CDR3 sequences, roughly 15% of them singletons. This specimen belongs to a study of T cells in Graves' hyperthyroidism and ophthalmopathy. General study points: Ophthalmopathy was predicted by the model a median of about six months ahead of onset. Most thyroid clonotypes with frequency above 0.001 were detected in blood.

This clonotype originated in a woman in her late teens or twenties with Graves' ophthalmopathy. The genes are TRBV29-1 and TRBJ1-3, with D unresolved. Input material: blood. The CDR3 nucleotides read TGCAGCGTTGAAGTTGGGGATCCTGGAAACACCATATATTTT. Translating it yields CSVEVGDPGNTIYF.